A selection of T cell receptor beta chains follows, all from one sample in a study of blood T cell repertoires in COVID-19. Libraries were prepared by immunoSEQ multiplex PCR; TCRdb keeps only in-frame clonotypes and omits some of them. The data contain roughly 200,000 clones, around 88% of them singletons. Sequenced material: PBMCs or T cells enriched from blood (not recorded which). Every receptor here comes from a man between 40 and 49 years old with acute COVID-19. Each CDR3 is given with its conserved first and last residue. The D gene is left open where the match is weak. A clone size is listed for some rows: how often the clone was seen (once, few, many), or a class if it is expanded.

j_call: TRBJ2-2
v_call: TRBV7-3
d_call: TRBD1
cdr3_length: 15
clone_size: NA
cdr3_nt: TGTGCCAGCAGCATAACCGGGACAGGAGGCGGGGAGCTGTTTTTT
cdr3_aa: CASSITGTGGGELFF

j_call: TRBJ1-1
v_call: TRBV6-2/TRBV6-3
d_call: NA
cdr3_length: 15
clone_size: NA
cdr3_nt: TGTGCCAGCAGTTACCTCCGGGTTCGGAACACTGAAGCTTTCTTT
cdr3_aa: CASSYLRVRNTEAFF

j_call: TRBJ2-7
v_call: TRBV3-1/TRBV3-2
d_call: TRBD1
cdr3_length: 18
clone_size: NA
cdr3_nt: TGTGCCAGCAGCTTCTCGTCCGGGACAGGGGCTGCCTCCTACGAGCAGTACTTC
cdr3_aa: CASSFSSGTGAASYEQYF

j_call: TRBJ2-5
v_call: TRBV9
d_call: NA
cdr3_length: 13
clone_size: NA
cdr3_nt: TGTGCCAGCAGCGTAGGAGTTTCGGAGACCCAGTACTTC
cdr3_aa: CASSVGVSETQYF

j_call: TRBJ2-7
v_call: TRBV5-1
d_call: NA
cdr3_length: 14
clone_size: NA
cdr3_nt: TGCGCCAGCAGCTTGGTAACATTCCCCTACGAGCAGTACTTC
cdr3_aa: CASSLVTFPYEQYF

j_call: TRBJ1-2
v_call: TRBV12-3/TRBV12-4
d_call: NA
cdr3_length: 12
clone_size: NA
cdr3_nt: TGTGCCAGCAGCCAATCTAACTATGGCTACACCTTC
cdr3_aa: CASSQSNYGYTF

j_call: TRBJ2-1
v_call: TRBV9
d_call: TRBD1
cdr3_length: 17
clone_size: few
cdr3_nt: TGTGCCGGACAGGGGTGGGAATTTCCAACCCCCTACAATGAGCAGTTCTTC
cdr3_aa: CAGQGWEFPTPYNEQFF

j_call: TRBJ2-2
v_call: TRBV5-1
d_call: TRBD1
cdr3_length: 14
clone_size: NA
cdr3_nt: TGCGCCAGCAGGGACAGGGGTGATGGCGGGGAGCTGTTTTTT
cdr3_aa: CASRDRGDGGELFF

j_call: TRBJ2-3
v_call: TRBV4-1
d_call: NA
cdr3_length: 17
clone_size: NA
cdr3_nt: TGCGCCAGCAGCCAAGGAAGGACGTCAAAAAGGGGGGATACGCAGTATTTT
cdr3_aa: CASSQGRTSKRGDTQYF

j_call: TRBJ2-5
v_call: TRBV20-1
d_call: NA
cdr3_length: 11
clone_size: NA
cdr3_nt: TGCAGTGCGCGGCAGGGGGAGACCCAGTACTTC
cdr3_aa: CSARQGETQYF

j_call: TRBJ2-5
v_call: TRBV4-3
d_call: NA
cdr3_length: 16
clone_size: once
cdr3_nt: TGCGCCAGCAGCCACCCCACGTGGGGCGATAAAGAGACCCAGTACTTC
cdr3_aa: CASSHPTWGDKETQYF

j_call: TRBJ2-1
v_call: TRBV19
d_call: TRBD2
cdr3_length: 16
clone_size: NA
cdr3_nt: TGTGCCAGTAGTACCCTGACTAGCTGGGACTACAATGAGCAGTTCTTC
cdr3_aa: CASSTLTSWDYNEQFF

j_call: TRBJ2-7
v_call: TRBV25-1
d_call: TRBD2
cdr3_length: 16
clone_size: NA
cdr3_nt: TGTGCCAGCAGTGAAGGGACTAGCGCGATAACCTACGAGCAGTACTTC
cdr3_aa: CASSEGTSAITYEQYF

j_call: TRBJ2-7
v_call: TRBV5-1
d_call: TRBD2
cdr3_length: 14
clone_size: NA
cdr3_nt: TGCGCCAGCAGCTTGACTAGCGGGAACTACGAGCAGTACTTC
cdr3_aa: CASSLTSGNYEQYF

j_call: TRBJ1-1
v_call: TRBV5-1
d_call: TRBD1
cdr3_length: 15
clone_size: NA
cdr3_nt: TGCGCCAGCAGCTTTACAGGGGTATCGAACACTGAAGCTTTCTTT
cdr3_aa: CASSFTGVSNTEAFF

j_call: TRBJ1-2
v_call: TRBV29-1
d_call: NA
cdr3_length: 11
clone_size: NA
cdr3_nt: TGCAGCGTGGGGGGGGACTATGGCTACACCTTC
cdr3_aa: CSVGGDYGYTF

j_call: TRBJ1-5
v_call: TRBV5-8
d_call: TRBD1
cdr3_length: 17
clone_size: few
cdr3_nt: TGTGCCAGCAGCTGGGAGGTAACAGGGGTGACCCGCCAGCCCCAGCATTTT
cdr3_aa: CASSWEVTGVTRQPQHF

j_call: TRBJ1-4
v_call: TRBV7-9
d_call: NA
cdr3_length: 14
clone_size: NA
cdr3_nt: TGTGCCAGCAGCAAACCTATCGGGGTCGAAAAACTGTTTTTT
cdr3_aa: CASSKPIGVEKLFF

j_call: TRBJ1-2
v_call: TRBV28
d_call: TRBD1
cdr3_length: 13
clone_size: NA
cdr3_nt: TGTGCCAGCAGGACAGGGGGCAGTTCTGGCTACACCTTC
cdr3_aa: CASRTGGSSGYTF

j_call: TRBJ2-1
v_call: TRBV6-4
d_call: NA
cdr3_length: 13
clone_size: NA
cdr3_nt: TGTGCCAGCAGGGGCGCGCCCGCCGATGAGCAGTTCTTC
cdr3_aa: CASRGAPADEQFF

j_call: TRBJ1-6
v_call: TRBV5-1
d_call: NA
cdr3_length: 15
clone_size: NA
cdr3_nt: TGCGCCAGCACGACCGGGACAACTAGTAATTCACCCCTCCACTTT
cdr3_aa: CASTTGTTSNSPLHF

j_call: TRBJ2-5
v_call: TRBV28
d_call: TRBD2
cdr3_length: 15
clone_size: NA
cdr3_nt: TGTGCCAGCAGTCCAATTAGCGGGAGGGTGGAGACCCAGTACTTC
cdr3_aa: CASSPISGRVETQYF

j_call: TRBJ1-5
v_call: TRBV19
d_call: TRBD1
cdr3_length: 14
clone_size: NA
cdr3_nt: TGTGCCAGTAGTATCGGGGACAGGGTGGGGTTCCAGCATTTT
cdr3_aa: CASSIGDRVGFQHF

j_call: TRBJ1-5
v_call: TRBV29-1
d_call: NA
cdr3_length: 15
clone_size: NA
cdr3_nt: TGCAGCGTTGAACCCTTGGGGGCGGGCAATCAGCCCCAGCATTTT
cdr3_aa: CSVEPLGAGNQPQHF

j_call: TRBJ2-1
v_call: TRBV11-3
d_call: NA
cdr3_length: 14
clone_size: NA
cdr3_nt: TGTGCCAGCAGCTTAGGGGGCAGGGGTGCTGAGCAGTTCTTC
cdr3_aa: CASSLGGRGAEQFF

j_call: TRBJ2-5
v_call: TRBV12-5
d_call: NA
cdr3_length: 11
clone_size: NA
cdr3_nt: TGTGCTAGTGGTTCCGAGGAGACCCAGTACTTC
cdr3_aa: CASGSEETQYF

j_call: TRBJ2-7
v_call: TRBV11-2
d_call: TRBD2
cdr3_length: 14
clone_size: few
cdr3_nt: TGTGCCAGCAGGGTTCGGGAGGCCTCCTACGAGCAGTACTTC
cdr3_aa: CASRVREASYEQYF

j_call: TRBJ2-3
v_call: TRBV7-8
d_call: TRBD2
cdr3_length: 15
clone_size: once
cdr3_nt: TGTGCCAGCGGGTCGCATTGGCGGGAGATAGATACGCAGTATTTT
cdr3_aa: CASGSHWREIDTQYF

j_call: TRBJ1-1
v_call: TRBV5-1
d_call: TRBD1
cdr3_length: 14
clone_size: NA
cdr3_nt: TGCGCCAGCAGTCGGACCGGGACAGGGACCGAAGCTTTCTTT
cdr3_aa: CASSRTGTGTEAFF

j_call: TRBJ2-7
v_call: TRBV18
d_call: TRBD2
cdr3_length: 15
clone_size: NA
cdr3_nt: TGTGCCAGCTCAGCGGGACTAGCGGACTCCTACGAGCAGTACTTC
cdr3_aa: CASSAGLADSYEQYF

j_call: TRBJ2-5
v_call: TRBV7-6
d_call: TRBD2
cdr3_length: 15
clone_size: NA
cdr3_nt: TGTGCCAGCAGCTTAACCTGGCGGGGGACAGAGACCCAGTACTTC
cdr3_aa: CASSLTWRGTETQYF

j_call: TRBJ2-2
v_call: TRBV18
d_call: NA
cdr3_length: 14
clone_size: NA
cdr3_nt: TGTGCCAGCTCCCAATCTAGTTCTGACGGGGAGCTGTTTTTT
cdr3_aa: CASSQSSSDGELFF

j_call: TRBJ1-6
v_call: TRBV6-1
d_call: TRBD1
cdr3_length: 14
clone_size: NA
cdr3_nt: TGTGCCAGCAGTGACAAGACAGGGGGGACACCCCTCCACTTT
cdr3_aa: CASSDKTGGTPLHF

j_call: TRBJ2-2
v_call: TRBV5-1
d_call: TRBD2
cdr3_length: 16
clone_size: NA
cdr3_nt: TGCGCCAGCAGCCCGAGACTAGCGGGAGGAACCGGGGAGCTGTTTTTT
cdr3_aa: CASSPRLAGGTGELFF

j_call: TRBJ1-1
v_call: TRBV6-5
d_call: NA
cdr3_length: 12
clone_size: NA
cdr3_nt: TGTGCCAGCTGTACCTGGCCGGGTGAAGCTTTCTTT
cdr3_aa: CASCTWPGEAFF

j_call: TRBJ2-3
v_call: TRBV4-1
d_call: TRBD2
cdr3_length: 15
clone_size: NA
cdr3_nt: TGCGCCAGCAACCTGGGGGGGAGGGCCGCAGATACGCAGTATTTT
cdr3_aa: CASNLGGRAADTQYF

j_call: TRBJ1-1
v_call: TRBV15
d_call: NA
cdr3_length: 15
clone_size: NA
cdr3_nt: TGTGCCACCAGCAGAGTGGCGGGGGCCAGCACTGAAGCTTTCTTT
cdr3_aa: CATSRVAGASTEAFF

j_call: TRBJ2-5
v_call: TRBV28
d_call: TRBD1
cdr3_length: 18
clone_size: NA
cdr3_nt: TGTGCCAGCAGTTTATGGGCGGCGGGACAGGGGGGGCGAGAGACCCAGTACTTC
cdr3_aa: CASSLWAAGQGGRETQYF

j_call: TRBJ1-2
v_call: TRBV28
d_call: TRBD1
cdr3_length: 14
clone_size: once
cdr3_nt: TGTGCCAGCAGTTTATATCGGGACAGGGGCGGCTACACCTTC
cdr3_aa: CASSLYRDRGGYTF

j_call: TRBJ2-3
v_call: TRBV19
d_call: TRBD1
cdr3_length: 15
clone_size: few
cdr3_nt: TGTGCCAGTAGTGGACCCGGGACAGGGGCAGATACGCAGTATTTT
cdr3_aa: CASSGPGTGADTQYF

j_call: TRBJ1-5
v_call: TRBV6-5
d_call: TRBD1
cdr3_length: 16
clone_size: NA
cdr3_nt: TGTGCCAGCAGTTACACCGCGTCAGGGGGACGCCAGCCCCAGCATTTT
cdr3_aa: CASSYTASGGRQPQHF

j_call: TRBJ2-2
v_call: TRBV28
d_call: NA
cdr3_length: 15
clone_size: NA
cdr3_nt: TGTGCCAGCAGGACCCGGCCCCCGCCGGGGGGGGAGCTGTTTTTT
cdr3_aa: CASRTRPPPGGELFF

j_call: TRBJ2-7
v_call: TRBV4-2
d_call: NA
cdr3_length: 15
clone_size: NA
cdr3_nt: TGTGCCAGCAGCCAAGAAAGTCAGGGAGGATACGAGCAGTACTTC
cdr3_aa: CASSQESQGGYEQYF

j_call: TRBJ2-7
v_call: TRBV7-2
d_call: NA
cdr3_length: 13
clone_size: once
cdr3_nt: TGTGCCAGCAGGCGGGGACTTTCCTACGAGCAGTACTTC
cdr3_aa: CASRRGLSYEQYF

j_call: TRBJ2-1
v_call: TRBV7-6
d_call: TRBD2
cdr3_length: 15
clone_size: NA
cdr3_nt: TGTGCCAGCAGCTCGGGACTAGCGTTTTACAATGAGCAGTTCTTC
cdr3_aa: CASSSGLAFYNEQFF

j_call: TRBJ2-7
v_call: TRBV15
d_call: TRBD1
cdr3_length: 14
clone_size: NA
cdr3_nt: TGTGCCACCAGCAAGAGACAGGGGGGATACGAGCAGTACTTC
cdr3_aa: CATSKRQGGYEQYF

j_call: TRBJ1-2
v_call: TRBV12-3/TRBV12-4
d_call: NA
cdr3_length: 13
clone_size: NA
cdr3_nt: TGTGCCAGCAGCCCGGAGAAGAACTATGGCTACACCTTC
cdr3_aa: CASSPEKNYGYTF